The clone carrying this T cell receptor (beta chain) was observed a single time. A much larger clone lies one base from this, so it may be a read error. The data derive from a study of T-cell reconstitution after alpha-beta-depleted transplantation in children. Preparing the TCRbeta library involved the use of unique molecular identifiers. TCRdb redid the calling of the PCR reads with MiXCR, one entry per CDR3 protein. Among about 98,000 distinct CDR3 sequences, 5% to 6% were seen once, and the ten largest hold about 6%. There are 13 residues in the CDR3. From germline, CDR1 is SQVTM and CDR2 ANQGSEA. V was cut by 7 bases and J by 6 bases, with 18 bases left in between.

The chain uses TRBV29-1 and TRBJ1-1; D may be TRBD1 (5 bases). The clonotype originates from a female patient between 2 and 15 years old who had a stem cell transplant for Fanconi anemia, so the T cells may come from the graft donor. The source was PBMCs, mostly from graft donor cells, collected 60 days after TCRalphabeta/CD19-depleted stem cell transplant. As DNA, the CDR3 is TGCAGCGCTCGCCAGGGATCGCACCCTGAAGCTTTCTTT. Encoded protein: CSARQGSHPEAFF.